This TCR beta chain was sequenced in a study of blood T cells in healthy people across ages. Sample-barcoded 5' priming and a J-beta primer mix drove a second PCR of about 6 to 12 cycles. TCRdb reprocessed the 5' RACE reads via MiXCR and lists one record per CDR3 protein. The sample has over 600,000 distinct CDR3 sequences; under 25% are singletons. A few counts support this clonotype. Germline V gene data show CDR1 as SEHNR and CDR2 as FQNEAQ (reference sequence). The CDR3 is made up of 15 amino acids. The V gene end was trimmed by 2 bases and the J gene end by 4 bases; junction bases not matched to a gene: 7.

This sequence joins TRBV7-9 and TRBJ1-1, with 7 bases that match TRBD1. The sequence was collected from a man between 65 and 85 years old in good health. Sequenced sample: blood. CDR3 bases: TGTGCCAGCAGCTTACGGGACTCAGGGGGCACTGAAGCTTTCTTT. It encodes CASSLRDSGGTEAFF.